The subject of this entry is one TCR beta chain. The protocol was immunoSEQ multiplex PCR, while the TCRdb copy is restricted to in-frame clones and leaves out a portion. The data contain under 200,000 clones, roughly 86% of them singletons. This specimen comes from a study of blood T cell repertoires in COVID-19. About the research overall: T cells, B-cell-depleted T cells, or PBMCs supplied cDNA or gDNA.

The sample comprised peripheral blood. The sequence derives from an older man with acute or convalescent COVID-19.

The CDR3 sequence is CASSPGTGPPLNTGELFF. In DNA, the CDR3 is TGCGCCAGCAGCCCAGGGACAGGACCGCCGTTAAACACCGGGGAGCTGTTTTTT. The V gene is TRBV5-1, the J gene TRBJ2-2; 8 bases map to TRBD1. Germline CDR1 is SGHRS and CDR2 is YFSETQ. The CDR3 has 18 amino acids. Trimming at V came to 4 bases and at J to 2 bases, leaving 13 bases not matched to a gene.